One and the same sample provided the 6 T cell receptor beta chains below, sequenced in a study of blood T cell repertoires in COVID-19. Using immunoSEQ multiplex PCR, the repertoire was profiled, and TCRdb retains in-frame clones only, with some absent. The table includes about 520,000 clones, 70% to 90% detected once. Sequencing input: peripheral blood. The receptors derive from a human donor in a cohort sampled during active COVID-19.

V and J are TRBV11-3 and TRBJ2-2; possible D gene TRBD2, 5 bases. V shed 8 bases and J shed 6 bases, with 19 bases lying between them. This CDR3 spans 15 amino acids. Germline values: CDR1 SGHNT, CDR2 YENEEA. In nucleotides, the CDR3 is TGTGCCAGCGGCAAAGAGGGCGGCACGGCCGGGGAGCTGTTTTTT. Protein product: CASGKEGGTAGELFF.

This chain joins TRBV5-8 and TRBJ2-7, with 7 bases lining up with TRBD1. Looked up from germline, CDR1 is SGHTS and CDR2 is YDEGEE. The CDR3 extends over 17 amino acids. V lost 6 bases to trimming and J lost 6 bases; unmatched junction nucleotides: 21. The CDR3: CASNLPSGRDRPTEQYF. The CDR3 region has the DNA TGTGCCAGCAACCTTCCCTCGGGTCGGGACAGACCTACCGAGCAGTACTTC. Using reference TRBV5-8 and TRBJ2-7 for the parts outside the CDR3, the full variable domain is EAGVTQSPTHLIKTRGQQATLRCSPISGHTSVYWYQQALGLGLQFLLWYDEGEERNRGNFPPRFSGRQFPNYSSELNVNALELEDSALYLCASNLPSGRDRPTEQYFGPGTRLTVT.

The rearrangement links TRBV10-2 to TRBJ2-2; 8 bases are shared with TRBD1. The CDR3 is 15 residues long. The V gene's germline CDR1 is WSHSY and CDR2 SAAADI. The ends lost 7 bases at V and 4 bases at J; junction bases unmatched: 8. Here the CDR3 DNA reads TGCGCCAGCACGGTCCTGACAGGGGCCACCGGGGAGCTGTTTTTT. As protein: CASTVLTGATGELFF.

The chain joins TRBV2 to TRBJ2-1, with 7 bases fitting TRBD2. This CDR3 has 15 amino acids. The germline CDR1 and CDR2 sequences are SNHLY and FYNNEI. The trim removed 3 bases at V and 0 bases at J, leaving 2 bases unmatched. The CDR3 DNA reads TGTGCCAGCAGTGACAGGACTAGCTCCTACAATGAGCAGTTCTTC. This sequence encodes CASSDRTSSYNEQFF.

This chain links TRBV28 with TRBJ2-1, with 9 bases lining up with TRBD2. V was clipped by 6 bases and J by 9 bases; unmatched bases: 9. The length of the CDR3 is 14 residues. CDR1 and CDR2 (germline): MDHEN, SYDVKM. The CDR3 bases are TGTGCCAGCAGCCCCGGGACTAGCCGGCGTGAGCAGTTCTTC. Translation: CASSPGTSRREQFF.

This clone came up once. The gene calls are TRBV18 and TRBJ2-5, with D possibly being TRBD2 (5 bases). Germline CDR1 reads KGHSH; CDR2 reads LQKENI. The CDR3 totals 18 residues. V shed 1 base and J shed 5 bases, with 23 bases lying between them. The CDR3 region has the DNA TGTGCCAGCTCACCACGGTCGGGGTTGGGGTCCTCTTGGGAGACCCAGTACTTC. The encoded protein is CASSPRSGLGSSWETQYF.